What follows describes a single TCR beta chain. The germline CDR1 and CDR2 sequences are SNHLY and FYNNEI. Losses at the gene ends were 11 bases for V and 7 bases for J; bases not matched to a gene: 21. The CDR3 is 16 amino acids. Using its own MiXCR run on the PCR reads, TCRdb lists one record per CDR3 protein. In the table there are under 600,000 distinct CDR3 sequences, around 25% of which are singletons. This specimen comes from a study of molecular identifiers for immune sequencing clone quantification. The chain recombines TRBV2 with TRBJ2-5; 8 bases match TRBD2. This receptor was obtained from a human donor in good health. Some libraries in this study had Jurkat cell RNA spiked in. Sequencing was performed on naive CD8+ T cells from blood, with Jurkat cell RNA spiked in. Indicated subset: FACS-sorted CD8+CD4-CCR7+CD45RA+ naive T cells. Here the CDR3 reads CAGLPGGGGILRTQYF. The CDR3 DNA sequence: TGTGCCGGCCTCCCCGGAGGCGGGGGGATCTTACGGACCCAGTACTTC.